This T cell receptor (beta chain) appears in the sequencing data of a study of blood T cell repertoires in COVID-19. Turning to the study itself: Samples taken during acute and convalescent COVID-19 were collected in the United States, Italy and Spain. PBMCs, B-cell-depleted T cells, or T cells provided the cDNA or gDNA that made up the material.

Per the original methods: Nucleated cell number was recorded as an estimate derived from reference gene primer amplification. Libraries were prepared by immunoSEQ multiplex PCR; TCRdb keeps only in-frame clonotypes and omits some of them. V and J calls and clone size are given by that table; D and trimming were obtained from the DNA. The table lists approximately 280,000 clones, 85% of them singletons, with about 2.7% in the top ten. Everyone who took part was roughly 18 to 100 years old, and they came from fewer than 25 US areas. Trimming took off 6 bases at V and 7 bases at J, with 19 bases between the two ends. The CDR3 loop spans 15 amino acids. The germline V gene has CDR1 KGHSH and CDR2 LQKENI.

The chain has TRBV18 and TRBJ2-1, with a weak D call TRBD1 (6 bases). Sequenced input: PBMCs or T cells enriched from blood (not recorded which). The clonotype comes from a woman between 45 and 65 years old who had recovered from COVID-19. CDR3 nucleotides: TGTGCCAGCTCCCCAGGGGCACACTCAGAGAATGAGCAGTTCTTC. Residues: CASSPGAHSENEQFF.